These 17 T cell receptor beta chains were sequenced from one sample in a study of control samples from healthy donors and cancer patients. Libraries were prepared by immunoSEQ multiplex PCR; TCRdb keeps only in-frame clonotypes and omits some of them. Among some 160,000 clones listed, about 94% were seen once. Specimen: blood. The receptor source for this set is a woman aged 40 to 50 in good health.

The chain recombines TRBV7-9 with TRBJ2-7; 12 bases are shared with TRBD2. The CDR3 has 17 amino acids. Trimming took 1 base from V and 4 from J; bases not matched to a gene: 8. Per the germline V gene, CDR1 is SEHNR and CDR2 is FQNEAQ (reference sequence). The CDR3 bases are TGTGCCAGCAGCTTAGGACAGCCCGGGACTAGCGGGTACGAGCAGTACTTC. Encoded protein: CASSLGQPGTSGYEQYF.

V is TRBV5-6 and J is TRBJ1-3, with 7 nucleotides matching TRBD1. Germline V gene lookup returns CDR1 SGHDT and CDR2 YYEEEE. The CDR3 runs to 13 residues. Trimming cost V 4 bases and J 4 bases; bases outside gene matches: 2. The CDR3 region is CASSPTGGNTIYF. The CDR3 nucleotides are TGTGCCAGCAGCCCGACAGGGGGAAACACCATATATTTT.

This sequence joins TRBV7-2 and TRBJ2-7; D is unresolved. The V gene lost 5 bases and the J gene lost 1 base, with 6 bases spanning the gap. Looked up from germline, CDR1 is SGHTA and CDR2 is FQGNSA. The length of the CDR3 is 12 residues. The DNA of the CDR3 is TGTGCCAGCAGCCCCAATTCCTACGAGCAGTACTTC. It is translated as CASSPNSYEQYF.

The chain joins TRBV4-1 to TRBJ2-5; D gene uncertain. Germline CDR1 reads MGHRA; CDR2 reads YSYEKL. This CDR3 comprises 16 residues. The V end lost 0 bases, the J end lost 5 bases, and 16 bases lay between the germline ends. The CDR3 nucleotides read TGCGCCAGCAGCCAAGATGCTCTCCCCAGCAGGGAGACCCAGTACTTC. The encoded protein is CASSQDALPSRETQYF.

This clone appeared a single time. The chain carries TRBV19 and TRBJ1-1, with no clear D. The CDR3 totals 13 residues. V was cut by 0 bases and J by 7 bases, with 9 bases left in between. Germline lookup yields CDR1 LNHDA and CDR2 SQIVND (reference sequence). The CDR3 reads CASSIDRGNEAFF. The CDR3 nucleotides read TGTGCCAGTAGTATAGATCGGGGTAATGAAGCTTTCTTT.

The CDR3 DNA follows: TGCGCCAGCACCTCGGGACAGGGGAACCATGAGCAGTTCTTC. Translating gives CASTSGQGNHEQFF. The J gene is TRBJ2-1, the V gene TRBV5-1; 10 bases are shared with TRBD1. The germline CDR1 and CDR2 sequences are SGHRS and YFSETQ. This CDR3 region has 14 residues. The junction had 8 bases not matched to a gene; V was cut back by 6 bases and J by 8 bases.

This rearrangement joins TRBV6-5 to TRBJ1-6, with D perhaps TRBD1 (5 bases). The V and J ends lost 7 bases and 7 bases respectively, with 11 bases between them. The germline CDR1 and CDR2 sequences are MNHEY and SVGAGI. The CDR3 has 13 residues. DNA of the CDR3: TGTGCCAGCAATGGGGGATACAATTCACCCCTCCACTTT. This gives the protein CASNGGYNSPLHF.

This clone has only one observation. This chain uses TRBV6-5 with TRBJ2-2; D not resolved. The V end was cut by 2 bases, the J end by 2 bases, with 6 bases between. Germline CDR1 is MNHEY and CDR2 is SVGAGI. There are 14 residues in the CDR3. The DNA of the CDR3 is TGTGCCAGCAGTTACCTAAAAAACACCGGGGAGCTGTTTTTT. Translating it yields CASSYLKNTGELFF.

The genes are TRBV13 and TRBJ2-7, with 8 bases lining up with TRBD2. J lost 5 bases, V lost 4 bases, and 10 bases had no gene match. Germline CDR1 and CDR2: PRHDT and FYEKMQ (reference sequence). CDR3 size: 15 residues. CDR3 sequence reads: CASSSFPGLGDEQYF. CDR3 DNA: TGTGCCAGCAGCTCATTTCCGGGACTAGGGGACGAGCAGTACTTC.

DNA for the CDR3: TGTGCCAGCAGTCAAGACAGAAGTACCTACGAGCAGTACTTC. Protein product: CASSQDRSTYEQYF. This rearrangement joins TRBV7-2 to TRBJ2-7; tentatively, D is TRBD1 (5 bases). Germline loops: CDR1 SGHTA, CDR2 FQGNSA. Trimming took 6 bases from V and 2 from J, leaving 14 bases between them. This CDR3 region has 14 residues.

V gene TRBV19 combines with J gene TRBJ1-2; maybe TRBD1 (6 bases). V was pared by 3 bases and J by 8 bases, with 19 bases between. The CDR3 length is 15 residues. CDR1 and CDR2 (germline): LNHDA, SQIVND (reference sequence). The CDR3 DNA reads as TGTGCCAGTAGTATCGCACAGGGTCGAGTAGGAGGCTACACCTTC. Its translation is CASSIAQGRVGGYTF.

CDR3 in amino acids: CASSPNLQGTSGANVLTF. Written as DNA, the CDR3 is TGTGCCAGCAGCCCTAACCTGCAGGGTACCTCTGGGGCCAACGTCCTGACTTTC. The chain employs TRBV9 and TRBJ2-6; perhaps TRBD1 as D (5 bases). Germline V gene data show CDR1 as SGDLS and CDR2 as YYNGEE. V shed 4 bases and J shed 0 bases, with 17 bases lying between them. The CDR3 covers 18 residues.

The chain has TRBV4-1 and TRBJ1-4; weak D call: TRBD1 (6 bases). CDR1 and CDR2 from the germline V gene are MGHRA and YSYEKL. CDR3 size: 14 residues. Trimming cost V 1 base and J 8 bases, with 11 bases left between them. The DNA of the CDR3 is TGCGCCAGCAGCCAAGCCCCGAGGGGGGAAAAACTGTTTTTT. Translated: CASSQAPRGEKLFF.

This clone was seen a handful of times. The chain uses TRBV5-5 and TRBJ1-4; D not resolved. Trimming cost V 0 bases and J 16 bases, with 13 bases left between them. From germline, CDR1 is SGHKS and CDR2 YYEKEE (reference sequence). The CDR3 consists of 12 residues. CDR3 nucleotide sequence: TGTGCCAGCAGCTTGGGGTTAGAAGGGCCGTTTTTT. Its protein product is CASSLGLEGPFF.

The V and J genes are TRBV3-1 (or the pseudogene TRBV3-2) and TRBJ1-5; TRBD1 matches at 10 bases. The germline gives CDR1 LGHDT, CDR2 YNNKEL (reference sequence). The CDR3 spans 17 residues. With V trimmed by 0 bases and J by 5 bases, 7 bases remained unmatched. The CDR3 DNA sequence: TGTGCCAGCAGCCAAGATTACCAGACAGGGGGCGATCAGCCCCAGCATTTT. Its protein is CASSQDYQTGGDQPQHF.

The chain has TRBV4-2 and TRBJ1-4; a possible D gene is TRBD1 (5 bases). Germline V lookup: CDR1 LGHNA, CDR2 YNFKEQ. Deletions cut 0 bases from V and 7 bases from J, with 12 bases between. This CDR3 is 15 amino acids long. CDR3 sequence: CASSQDWGTVEKLFF. The CDR3 DNA reads as TGTGCCAGCAGCCAAGATTGGGGGACCGTTGAAAAACTGTTTTTT.

The chain carries TRBV6-9 and TRBJ1-2; TRBD1 matches 7 bases. The CDR3 length is 14 residues. The junction had 1 base not matched to a gene; V was cut back by 2 bases and J by 1 base. In germline, CDR1 is MNHGY, CDR2 SVAAGI. CDR3 sequence (DNA): TGTGCCAGCAGTTATGGGGACAGTAACTATGGCTACACCTTC. Translating gives CASSYGDSNYGYTF.